Shown below are 30 T cell receptor beta chains from a single sample sequenced in a study of blood T cell repertoires in COVID-19. Clones were read by immunoSEQ multiplex PCR, and TCRdb kept only the in-frame ones, dropping some. The data contain tens of thousands of clones, about 92% of them singletons. Source material: peripheral blood. These receptors were taken from a woman at least 80 years old with acute or convalescent COVID-19.

V gene TRBV6-5 combines with J gene TRBJ2-2; TRBD2 agrees at 7 bases. CDR3 length equals 13 residues. J was trimmed by 7 bases and V by 6 bases; bases with no gene match: 5. CDR1 is MNHEY and CDR2 is SVGAGI in the germline V gene. The DNA for the CDR3 is TGTGCCAGCAGACTAGCGAGATTCGGGGAGCTGTTTTTT. This translates into CASRLARFGELFF.

This chain connects TRBV5-1 to TRBJ2-1; TRBD2 might be the D (6 bases). CDR1 and CDR2 (germline): SGHRS, YFSETQ. Trimming removed 0 bases from V and 4 bases from J, with 8 bases in between. CDR3 length: 14 residues. The chain's CDR3 is CASSLEEGYNEQFF. The CDR3 DNA reads as TGCGCCAGCAGCTTGGAGGAGGGTTACAATGAGCAGTTCTTC.

The chain is built from TRBV9 and TRBJ1-1; D might be TRBD1 (5 bases). The CDR3 totals 15 residues. Germline-derived CDR1 and CDR2 are SGDLS and YYNGEE. V dropped 0 bases and J dropped 4 bases, with 13 bases sitting between them. The CDR3 reads CASSVESTGRTEAFF. CDR3 nucleotides: TGTGCCAGCAGCGTAGAGAGTACAGGTCGCACTGAAGCTTTCTTT. The full variable domain, completed using reference TRBV9 and TRBJ1-1, is DSGVTQTPKHLITATGQRVTLRCSPRSGDLSVYWYQQSLDQGLQFLIQYYNGEERAKGNILERFSAQQFPDLHSELNLSSLELGDSALYFCASSVESTGRTEAFFGQGTRLTVV.

This rearrangement joins TRBV28 to TRBJ1-1, with a tentative D call TRBD1 (5 bases). Germline CDR1 MDHEN, CDR2 SYDVKM. V lost 6 bases and J lost 1, with 15 bases in between. This CDR3 is 15 amino acids long. The CDR3: CASSQAPTANTEAFF. The CDR3 bases are TGTGCCAGCAGCCAAGCACCGACAGCGAACACTGAAGCTTTCTTT.

The chain is built from TRBV3-1 (or the pseudogene TRBV3-2) and TRBJ2-2, with 10 bases matching TRBD2. Germline CDR1 and CDR2: LGHDT and YNNKEL (reference sequence). Unmatched junction bases numbered 9, after V lost 6 bases and J lost 5 bases. This CDR3 comprises 16 residues. This CDR3 is CASSSQAGGLTGELFF. The CDR3 coding sequence is TGTGCCAGCAGTTCACAAGCGGGGGGGCTGACCGGGGAGCTGTTTTTT.

The sample holds one count of this clone. The gene calls are TRBV7-9 and TRBJ2-5; TRBD1 matches at 9 bases. Germline CDR1 and CDR2: SEHNR and FQNEAQ (reference sequence). The CDR3 totals 13 residues. V lost 2 bases and J lost 5; bases outside the gene matches: 0. DNA for the CDR3: TGTGCCAGCAGCTTAACAGGGGGCGAGACCCAGTACTTC. The encoded protein is CASSLTGGETQYF.

J is TRBJ2-2 and V is TRBV6-5, with a tentative D call TRBD2 (6 bases). The CDR3 consists of 14 residues. Looked up from germline, CDR1 is MNHEY and CDR2 is SVGAGI. V lost 5 bases, J lost 1 base, and 8 bases lay in between. The CDR3 region has the DNA TGTGCCAGCAGTAGGGACTGGAACACCGGGGAGCTGTTTTTT. Amino acids: CASSRDWNTGELFF.

J is TRBJ2-1 and V is TRBV5-1; D is possibly TRBD1 (5 bases). Deletions cut 0 bases from V and 6 bases from J, with 13 bases between. This CDR3 region has 15 residues. Germline values: CDR1 SGHRS, CDR2 YFSETQ. CDR3 nucleotides: TGCGCCAGCAGCTTGGGCACAGGTGGAAGCAATGAGCAGTTCTTC. Its protein is CASSLGTGGSNEQFF.

The chain couples TRBV4-1 to TRBJ2-6, with D possibly matching TRBD2 (5 bases). Looked up from germline, CDR1 is MGHRA and CDR2 is YSYEKL. This CDR3 has 18 residues. The V end was cut by 0 bases, the J end by 0 bases, with 12 bases between. CDR3 protein: CASSQDSRGFSGANVLTF. For the CDR3, the DNA is TGCGCCAGCAGCCAAGATAGTCGGGGATTCTCTGGGGCCAACGTCCTGACTTTC.

This clone has only a few counts. This sequence joins TRBV19 and TRBJ1-1; D perhaps matches TRBD1 (6 bases). Per germline, CDR1 LNHDA and CDR2 SQIVND (reference sequence). This CDR3 contains 13 residues. Trimming removed 4 bases from V and 3 bases from J, with 9 bases in between. DNA for the CDR3: TGTGCCAGTAGTAGGGGGCGCGACACTGAAGCTTTCTTT. Its translation: CASSRGRDTEAFF.

The V and J genes are TRBV2 and TRBJ1-1; the match to TRBD1 covers 8 bases. CDR1 and CDR2 (germline): SNHLY, FYNNEI. The CDR3 runs to 14 residues. J was trimmed by 5 bases and V by 6 bases; bases with no gene match: 8. The CDR3: CASSAQGAGTEAFF. The CDR3 DNA is TGTGCCAGCAGCGCTCAGGGGGCTGGGACTGAAGCTTTCTTT.

This rearrangement joins TRBV6-5 to TRBJ1-4, with a tentative D call TRBD1 (6 bases). This CDR3 region has 15 residues. The V gene's germline CDR1 is MNHEY and CDR2 SVGAGI. With 7 bases removed from V and 7 bases from J, the gap between germline ends came to 19 bases. CDR3 nucleotide sequence: TGTGCCAGCACTACTAAACAGGGCTGGAGTGAAAAACTGTTTTTT. As protein: CASTTKQGWSEKLFF.

The genes are TRBV6-6 and TRBJ2-7, with 8 bases lining up with TRBD1. V shed 2 bases, J shed 3 bases, and the junction held 3 bases outside the gene matches. CDR1 and CDR2 (germline): MNHNY, SVGAGI (reference sequence). This CDR3 spans 14 amino acids. CDR3 region: CASSYPTGGYEQYF. In nucleotides, the CDR3 is TGTGCCAGCAGTTACCCTACAGGGGGCTACGAGCAGTACTTC.

The rearrangement uses TRBV7-9 and TRBJ1-2; D might be TRBD1 (6 bases). CDR1 and CDR2 (germline): SEHNR, FQNEAQ (reference sequence). This CDR3 has 13 residues. Trimming stripped 2 bases from V and 4 bases from J, with 8 bases between. The CDR3 loop reads CASSLQGSYGYTF. Written as DNA, the CDR3 is TGTGCCAGCAGCTTACAGGGGAGCTATGGCTACACCTTC.

The chain recombines TRBV19 with TRBJ1-2; D remains ambiguous. V was trimmed by 5 bases and J by 4 bases, leaving 5 bases between them. This CDR3 is built from 11 residues. Germline CDR1 and CDR2: LNHDA and SQIVND (reference sequence). CDR3 region: CASSRGYGYTF. For the CDR3, the DNA is TGTGCCAGTAGTCGGGGCTATGGCTACACCTTC.

The rearrangement links TRBV4-1 to TRBJ2-1; 8 nucleotides align to TRBD2. Germline CDR1 is MGHRA and CDR2 is YSYEKL. The CDR3 runs 15 residues. V shed 3 bases, J shed 6 bases, and the junction held 7 bases outside the gene matches. The CDR3 spells CASSQRGARGNEQFF. The CDR3 nucleotides are TGCGCCAGCAGCCAGCGGGGGGCAAGGGGCAATGAGCAGTTCTTC.

The gene calls are TRBV28 and TRBJ1-5; 7 nucleotides line up with TRBD1. The germline gives CDR1 MDHEN, CDR2 SYDVKM. The J segment lost 5 bases and the V segment lost 6 bases, leaving 4 bases of the junction unmatched. The CDR3 length is 13 residues. The CDR3 coding sequence is TGTGCCAGCAGACGACAGGGACATCAGCCCCAGCATTTT. This codes for CASRRQGHQPQHF.

The genes are TRBV18 and TRBJ2-2, with a weak D call TRBD1 (5 bases). This CDR3 contains 16 residues. The V end lost 2 bases, the J end lost 3 bases, and 13 bases lay between the germline ends. The germline CDR1 and CDR2 sequences are KGHSH and LQKENI. The CDR3 sequence is CASSPGTDSYTGELFF. DNA for the CDR3: TGTGCCAGCTCACCAGGCACAGACAGTTACACCGGGGAGCTGTTTTTT. Using reference TRBV18 and TRBJ2-2 for the parts outside the CDR3, the full variable domain is NAGVMQNPRHLVRRRGQEARLRCSPMKGHSHVYWYRQLPEEGLKFMVYLQKENIIDESGMPKERFSAEFPKEGPSILRIQQVVRGDSAAYFCASSPGTDSYTGELFFGEGSRLTVL.

This rearrangement joins TRBV2 to TRBJ2-5, with D possibly TRBD2 on 5 matching bases. Germline V gene sequence: CDR1 SNHLY, CDR2 FYNNEI. V lost 2 bases and J lost 5, with 12 bases in between. The CDR3 sequence is 14 residues long. CDR3 residues: CASSERLAGETQYF. In DNA form, the CDR3 reads TGTGCCAGCAGTGAAAGGCTAGCTGGCGAGACCCAGTACTTC.

This chain's CDR3 is CASGAAGEADTQYF. CDR3 DNA: TGTGCCAGCGGGGCCGCGGGGGAGGCAGATACGCAGTATTTT. The rearrangement joins TRBV2 to TRBJ2-3; TRBD2 matches at 7 bases. Looked up from germline, CDR1 is SNHLY and CDR2 is FYNNEI. The CDR3 loop spans 14 amino acids. J was trimmed by 4 bases and V by 8 bases; bases with no gene match: 9.

J is TRBJ2-1 and V is TRBV24-1; TRBD2 matches 9 bases. V lost 4 bases, J lost 0 bases, and 3 bases stayed unmatched. Germline loops: CDR1 KGHDR, CDR2 SFDVKD. The CDR3 is 16 amino acids. CDR3 in DNA: TGTGCCACCAGTGACCCAGCGGGGGGCTCCTACAATGAGCAGTTCTTC. Its translation: CATSDPAGGSYNEQFF.

The chain employs TRBV24-1 and TRBJ1-2; D call uncertain. Germline CDR1 is KGHDR and CDR2 is SFDVKD. The V end was cut by 1 base, the J end by 4 bases, with 9 bases between. The CDR3 spans 14 residues. The CDR3 sequence: CATSDFTVPYGYTF. The CDR3 nucleotides read TGTGCCACCAGTGATTTTACAGTTCCCTATGGCTACACCTTC.

This chain connects TRBV18 to TRBJ2-5; TRBD2 might be the D (6 bases). This CDR3 spans 12 amino acids. Germline values: CDR1 KGHSH, CDR2 LQKENI. The V end was cut by 4 bases, the J end by 5 bases, with 8 bases between. The CDR3: CASSRDSETQYF. Here the CDR3 DNA reads TGTGCCAGCTCACGGGACTCGGAGACCCAGTACTTC.

The chain couples TRBV3-1 (or the pseudogene TRBV3-2) to TRBJ2-7; possible D gene TRBD1, 6 bases. Trimming took off 3 bases at V and 1 base at J, with 10 bases between the two ends. Looked up from germline, CDR1 is LGHDT and CDR2 is YNNKEL (reference sequence). The CDR3 is made up of 14 amino acids. Here the CDR3 reads CASSHEGQSYEQYF. CDR3 bases: TGTGCCAGCAGCCATGAGGGACAATCCTACGAGCAGTACTTC.

This clone showed up just a few times. The chain employs TRBV11-2 and TRBJ1-2; 9 bases map to TRBD1. The CDR3 extends over 15 amino acids. The germline gives CDR1 SGHAT, CDR2 FQNNGV. Losses at the gene ends were 7 bases for V and 8 bases for J; bases not matched to a gene: 14. The CDR3 DNA reads as TGTGCCAGCACACCCATTACAGGGGGCGCAGGAGGCTACACCTTC. Protein: CASTPITGGAGGYTF.

J is TRBJ2-3 and V is TRBV19; no clear D gene. The CDR3 is made up of 13 amino acids. The V end was cut by 4 bases, the J end by 4 bases, with 9 bases between. CDR1 is LNHDA and CDR2 is SQIVND in the germline V gene (reference sequence). This CDR3 is CASSTQVSDTQYF. For the CDR3, the DNA is TGTGCCAGTAGTACCCAGGTTTCAGATACGCAGTATTTT.

This chain joins TRBV6-5 and TRBJ1-6, with D possibly being TRBD1 (6 bases). This CDR3 is 15 amino acids long. Trimming took 0 bases from V and 7 from J, leaving 10 bases between them. Germline V gives CDR1 MNHEY, CDR2 SVGAGI. CDR3 DNA sequence: TGTGCCAGCAGTTACTCGACTCAGGGGAATTCACCCCTCCACTTT. Translating it yields CASSYSTQGNSPLHF.

This chain uses TRBV2 with TRBJ1-5; 8 nucleotides match TRBD1. The CDR3 runs to 16 residues. Germline CDR1 reads SNHLY; CDR2 reads FYNNEI. V lost 4 bases to trimming and J lost 4 bases; unmatched junction nucleotides: 9. Written as DNA, the CDR3 is TGTGCCAGCAGTGCGGGACAGGCCGGGGAAAATCAGCCCCAGCATTTT. Amino acids: CASSAGQAGENQPQHF.

The CDR3, as DNA: TGTGCCAGCAGCTACCCGACTAGCGGGGGGAGCTCCTACAATGAGCAGTTCTTC. It codes for CASSYPTSGGSSYNEQFF. This chain links TRBV7-8 with TRBJ2-1; 13 bases fit TRBD2. Trimming took 4 bases from V and 0 from J; bases not matched to a gene: 6. This CDR3 has 18 amino acids. CDR1 is SGHVS and CDR2 is FQNEAQ in the germline V gene.

The chain combines TRBV11-2 with TRBJ1-2; 11 bases are shared with TRBD1. CDR3 length: 17 amino acids. V shed 5 bases, J shed 0 bases, and the junction held 8 bases outside the gene matches. Looked up from germline, CDR1 is SGHAT and CDR2 is FQNNGV. For the CDR3, the DNA is TGTGCCAGCAGCCTCGGACAGGGGGCTTTAGCTAACTATGGCTACACCTTC. This gives the protein CASSLGQGALANYGYTF.